Listed below are T cell receptor beta chains from one sample, sequenced in a study of blood T cell repertoires in COVID-19. Measured with immunoSEQ multiplex PCR; TCRdb has only the in-frame clones, and not every one. In the table there are under 150,000 clones, approximately 84% of which are singletons. The sequenced material came from peripheral blood. The source of these receptors is a man in his fifties with acute or convalescent COVID-19. The CDR3 runs from the conserved cysteine through the conserved F or W. A D gene is named only where the DNA matches it firmly.

v_call d_call cdr3_aa
TRBV3-1/TRBV3-2 NA CASSQAGRDSSPLHF
TRBV7-2 NA CASSLAGLGLTDTQYF
TRBV13 TRBD1 CASSLRTGQGYSPLHF
TRBV5-1 TRBD1 CASSTPGQGTYEQYF
TRBV28 NA CASSLSPDIVGYTF
TRBV4-1 NA CASSQGGGGINTEAFF
TRBV19 NA CASSIVGTQIYTF
TRBV3-1/TRBV3-2 NA CASSQTGRGIVAEQFF
TRBV9 NA CASSVRSGPPYEQYF
TRBV3-1/TRBV3-2 NA CASSPSLDRNYGYTF
TRBV2 TRBD1 CASKGQGAVGTQYF
TRBV3-1/TRBV3-2 NA CASSPRRNTEAFF
TRBV6-5 NA CASSYSGTLQGSGYTF
TRBV5-1 NA CASSLREAGTDEQYF
TRBV5-1 TRBD1 CASSLAPDRGLGGRKLFF
TRBV9 NA CASSPSGSASDTQYF
TRBV9 NA CASSPDTNYGYTF
TRBV6-5 TRBD1 CASRPGQGNTDTQYF
TRBV2 NA CASSVDPNTEAFF
TRBV2 TRBD1 CASRRQGEEKLFF
TRBV5-1 NA CASSLEGRRNTDTQYF
TRBV6-5 TRBD1 CASGQGPANEKLFF
TRBV28 TRBD2 CASSSLGGLAGTYEQYF
TRBV2 TRBD2 CASRGLAGGHPFF
TRBV29-1 NA CSVEVSMNTEAFF
TRBV21-1 NA CASSVSVGQGDGYTF
TRBV21-1 NA CASSNRDRSPGEQYF
TRBV28 NA CASSLALWAGYTF
TRBV10-1 TRBD1 CASSESPGTGNNEQFF
TRBV4-1 NA CASSQVQGNEKLFF
TRBV24-1 TRBD1 CATSDLDRDRGTETQYF
TRBV20-1 TRBD1 CSASSRGSYGYTF
TRBV25-1 TRBD1 CASSEGDGTGGSYGYTF
TRBV28 NA CAGSPGQGRTDTQYF
TRBV7-2 NA CASAVMSSYNEQFF
TRBV2 TRBD2 CASSVSGGLDTQYF
TRBV21-1 NA CASSKAGRDGTEAFF
TRBV27 NA CASSLYGGTGELFF
TRBV27 TRBD1 CASSTRDRGWTEAFF
TRBV30 TRBD1 CAWTRGRADTEAFF
TRBV27 NA CASSLIGGESRTTEAFF
TRBV9 NA CASSPSADGLRRYGYTF